The T cell receptor beta chain described here comes from a study of OX40 agonist ivuxolimab in advanced cancers. Context from the whole study: Ivuxolimab, which targeted the costimulatory receptor OX40 (CD134), was an agonistic, fully human IgG2 monoclonal antibody. Patients were allowed to have had prior anti-PD-1, anti-PD-L1 or anti-CTLA-4 therapy, and around 40% of the dose-escalation patients had previously received checkpoint inhibitors. The point of sequencing TCRbeta in the periphery was to test whether ivuxolimab changed TCR sequence diversity and drove clonal T-cell expansion. Partial responses were achieved by three dose-escalation patients, of whom one had hepatocellular carcinoma and two had cutaneous melanoma. The paper covers the monotherapy dose-escalation part of the phase I ivuxolimab trial, which included N of about 51 patients. Intravenous ivuxolimab was administered to patients every 2 weeks at six dose levels: 0.01, 0.1, 0.3, 1.5, 3 and 10 mg/kg. A male proportion of roughly 85% and a mean age of roughly 55 years, ranging from 23 to 79, were recorded for the dose-escalation cohort. Of the roughly 50 dose-escalation patients, hepatocellular carcinoma was present in 19, melanoma in approximately 15, renal cell carcinoma in 9 and head and neck cancer in 9.

The CDR3 contains 13 residues, cysteine and phenylalanine counted. Left in the record is the CDR3 DNA by itself, 39 bases read in frame from the first base. Via the germline V gene, CDR1 is SGHNT and CDR2 YENEEA. A distance of 12 bases separates the germline ends of V and J, which lose 6 bases and 5 bases respectively. Patients with a history of autoimmune disease or receiving systemic immunosuppression were excluded from the trial. In every dose cohort, peripheral blood was drawn for TCR sequencing at baseline, cycle 4 day 1, and cycle 7 day 1. Samples came from an open-label, multicenter, first-in-human phase I dose-escalation trial of ivuxolimab. The trial enrolled adults with locally advanced or metastatic head and neck squamous cell, hepatocellular, melanoma or renal cell carcinoma. Before TCR sequencing, CD4+ T cells and CD8+ T cells were sorted from peripheral blood as separate populations.

Results and caveats for the whole study, not just this receptor: Low levels of normalized T-cell clonal expansion were also seen in some patients who did not respond. In the 0.1-3.0 mg/kg groups, partial responders were among the patients with the lowest normalized peripheral clonal expansion, particularly in CD8+ T cells. The antigen specificity of the peripheral T cells that underwent clonal expansion was not determined. At doses of 0.1 to 3.0 mg/kg, clonal expansion of both CD4+ and CD8+ T cells in blood was seen between baseline and week 6. After ivuxolimab, more expanded clones were found on average in CD8+ T cells than in CD4+ T cells.

About this clone: The antigen it recognizes is unknown. Base qualities were left out, and no much larger clone turns up one base away.

Genomic DNA was isolated from the sorted cells so that the TCRbeta CDR3 region could be sequenced. The immunoSEQ Assay was used for sequencing of TCRbeta CDR3 regions. In TCRdb, the immuneACCESS table is reduced to in-frame sequences with V and J assigned. These tables do not hold every clone; where another copy was compared, an unresolved V gene accounts for under half, and the others remain unexplained. The sample profile shows about 120,000 clones; 85% to 90% of them were found once. Jointly, the top ten make up more than 0.45% of the sample. The source was CD4+ or CD8+ T cells sorted from blood, collected in a trial of the OX40 agonist ivuxolimab. The origin of this receptor is an adult with an advanced solid tumor such as melanoma, head and neck, liver or kidney cancer. The V gene is TRBV11-3 and the J gene is TRBJ2-3, and TRBD2 may be the D gene, going by 5 matching bases. The sequenced DNA is TGTGCCAGCAGTCGAGTCCGGGGAGATACGCAGTATTTT. Its amino acids are CASSRVRGDTQYF.